The text below deals with one T cell receptor beta chain. V was clipped by 5 bases and J by 4 bases, with 13 bases between them. The CDR3 covers 14 residues. The V gene's germline CDR1 is SGHRS and CDR2 YFSETQ. Enrolled during active infection, Seattle patients were then followed longitudinally. Original processing notes: Estimation of nucleated cell counts relied on the amplification of reference gene primers. This table comes from immunoSEQ multiplex PCR, and its TCRdb copy is limited to in-frame clones, with some not included. That table is the source of V, J and clone size, and D and trimming were worked out from the DNA. The table lists about 500,000 clones, roughly 89% of them singletons. These data belong to a study of blood T cell repertoires in COVID-19. Study summary: PBMCs, B-cell-depleted T cells, or T cells provided the cDNA or gDNA that made up the material.

This chain links TRBV5-1 with TRBJ2-1; D perhaps matches TRBD2 (6 bases). The material sequenced was peripheral blood. This clonotype was sampled from a woman aged 45-65 years with COVID-19, enrolled during active disease. The CDR3, as DNA: TGCGCCAGCAGTGGCGGGGACCTATACAATGAGCAGTTCTTC. Its translation: CASSGGDLYNEQFF.